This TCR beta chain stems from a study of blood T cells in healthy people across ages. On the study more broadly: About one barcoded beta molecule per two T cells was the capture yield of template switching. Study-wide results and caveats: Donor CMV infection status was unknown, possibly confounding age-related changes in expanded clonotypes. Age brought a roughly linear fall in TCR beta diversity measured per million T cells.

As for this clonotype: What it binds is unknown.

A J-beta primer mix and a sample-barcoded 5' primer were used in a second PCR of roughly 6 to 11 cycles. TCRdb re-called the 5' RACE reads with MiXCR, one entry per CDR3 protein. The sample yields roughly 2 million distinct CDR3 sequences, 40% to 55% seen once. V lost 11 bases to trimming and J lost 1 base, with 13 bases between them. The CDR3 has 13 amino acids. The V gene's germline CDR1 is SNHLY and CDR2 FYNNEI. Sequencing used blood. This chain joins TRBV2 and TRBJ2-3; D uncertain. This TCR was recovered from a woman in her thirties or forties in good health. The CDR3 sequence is CAAAPGGTDTQYF. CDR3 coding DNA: TGTGCCGCGGCCCCAGGAGGCACAGATACGCAGTATTTT.